Given below is one TCR beta chain in context. Its antigen is not known. The sample comes from a study of shared clonotypes between healthy human individuals. Findings and caveats of the study: Naive CD4 clonotypes overlapped across a handful of donors at approximately 5.5%.

The CDR3 totals 14 residues. The V gene end was trimmed by 0 bases and the J gene end by 8 bases; junction bases not matched to a gene: 1. The germline V gene has CDR1 SGDLS and CDR2 YYNGEE. The method was immunoSEQ multiplex PCR; TCRdb's version includes in-frame clones alone and lacks a portion of them. The table records some 2.1 million clones, 95% of them present only once. J is TRBJ1-6 and V is TRBV9; 8 nucleotides align to TRBD1. Specimen: naive CD4+ T cells sorted from blood. Described subset: CD45RA+ positively selected. This TCR derives from a man aged 18 to 30 in good health. Written as DNA, the CDR3 is TGTGCCAGCAGCGTAGGGGACAGGTATTCACCCCTCCACTTT. Amino acids: CASSVGDRYSPLHF.